The 14 T cell receptor beta chains presented below share a single source sample, sequenced in a study of T cell changes during pregnancy in multiple sclerosis. The protocol was immunoSEQ multiplex PCR, while the TCRdb copy is restricted to in-frame clones and leaves out a portion. The sample has 95,000 to 110,000 clones, about nine tenths seen once. This material consisted of peripheral blood, taken in the third trimester of pregnancy. The receptors were sampled from a female donor in good health, enrolled as a control in a pregnancy study.

The gene calls are TRBV28 and TRBJ1-2, with 7 bases matching TRBD1. V was pared by 9 bases and J by 4 bases, with 8 bases of the junction left unmatched. CDR1 and CDR2 (germline): MDHEN, SYDVKM. The CDR3 has 13 amino acids. CDR3 sequence: CASTKGQIYGYTF. The CDR3 coding sequence is TGTGCCAGTACGAAGGGACAGATCTATGGCTACACCTTC.

This chain joins TRBV5-8 and TRBJ1-1, with D perhaps matching TRBD1 (5 bases). V was shortened by 4 bases and J by 10 bases, with 17 bases between the two germline ends. CDR3 length: 13 amino acids. Germline CDR1 is SGHTS and CDR2 is YDEGEE. The DNA of the CDR3 is TGTGCCAGCAGCCGTCGTGCAGGGACTCGAGCTTTCTTT. This codes for CASSRRAGTRAFF.

As for this clone: One junction end does not reproduce the germline sequence, and a read error may be involved. The rearrangement uses TRBV15 and TRBJ2-1, with D hard to call. Germline V CDR1 and CDR2: LNHNV, YYDKDF (reference sequence). The CDR3 consists of 12 residues. CDR3 in DNA: TGTGCCACCAGCAGATCCTTCAATGAGCAGTTCTTC. It codes for CATSRSFNEQFF.

J is TRBJ1-2 and V is TRBV21-1; TRBD1, the table's D call, was not compared with the DNA. TRBV21-1 has pseudogene status. The CDR3 is made up of 11 amino acids. The CDR3, as DNA: TGTGCCAGCAGCAATTACAGCGGCTACACCTTC. Its protein is CASSNYSGYTF.

This clone has only one observation. The chain is built from TRBV2 and TRBJ2-5; 8 bases fit TRBD2. J lost 3 bases, V lost 5 bases, and 5 bases had no gene match. The CDR3 consists of 14 residues. Per the germline V gene, CDR1 is SNHLY and CDR2 is FYNNEI. The CDR3 nucleotides are TGTGCCAGCAGTCGACGGGGGGGCGAAGAGACCCAGTACTTC. The encoded protein is CASSRRGGEETQYF.

The chain uses TRBV15 and TRBJ2-5; D perhaps matches TRBD2 (6 bases). This CDR3 has 17 residues. V was cut by 1 base and J by 4 bases, with 19 bases left in between. The germline gives CDR1 LNHNV, CDR2 YYDKDF (reference sequence). In DNA, the CDR3 is TGTGCCACCAGCAGAGCCCTAGGTGGAGGGAGTAGAGAGACCCAGTACTTC. This sequence encodes CATSRALGGGSRETQYF.

The chain couples TRBV6-1 to TRBJ2-3; TRBD2 agrees at 9 bases. The germline gives CDR1 MNHNS, CDR2 SASEGT. Losses at the gene ends were 4 bases for V and 5 bases for J; bases not matched to a gene: 10. This CDR3 is built from 16 residues. The DNA for the CDR3 is TGTGCCAGCAGTGCCTTTGGCGGGGGGGCCGAAGATACGCAGTATTTT. Translated: CASSAFGGGAEDTQYF.

The chain links TRBV7-2 to TRBJ2-3; 7 nucleotides line up with TRBD2. The trim removed 2 bases at V and 2 bases at J, leaving 13 bases unmatched. Germline-derived CDR1 and CDR2 are SGHTA and FQGNSA. The CDR3 totals 18 residues. The CDR3 DNA reads TGTGCCAGCAGCTTATGGGGTCCTAGCGGAACTTCCACAGATACGCAGTATTTT. Protein: CASSLWGPSGTSTDTQYF.

The chain combines TRBV10-3 with TRBJ2-1; maybe TRBD1 (6 bases). CDR1 is ENHRY, CDR2 SYGVKD, per germline. CDR3 length: 15 amino acids. V was pared by 9 bases and J by 4 bases, with 19 bases between. The CDR3 DNA is TGTGCCATGACCCAGGGGAACTCCGGATACAATGAGCAGTTCTTC. Protein product: CAMTQGNSGYNEQFF.

The rearrangement uses TRBV13 and TRBJ2-5, with 8 bases identical to TRBD1. Losses at the gene ends were 4 bases for V and 5 bases for J; bases not matched to a gene: 6. The CDR3 extends over 14 amino acids. Germline V gene sequence: CDR1 PRHDT, CDR2 FYEKMQ (reference sequence). The DNA of the CDR3 is TGTGCCAGCAGCTCGGACAGGGACGGCGAGACCCAGTACTTC. This translates into CASSSDRDGETQYF.

This sequence joins TRBV13 and TRBJ1-4, with D unresolved. With 4 bases removed from V and 8 bases from J, the gap between germline ends came to 14 bases. Per germline, CDR1 PRHDT and CDR2 FYEKMQ (reference sequence). The CDR3 length is 14 residues. In DNA, the CDR3 is TGTGCCAGCAGCTCCGGACGGACTCGGGAAAAACTGTTTTTT. Its protein is CASSSGRTREKLFF.

A remark on this clone: It is unclear where the CDR3 begins or ends on the DNA, so no DNA is shown, and the CDR3 is as TCRdb lists it. The rearrangement uses TRBV7-6 and TRBJ2-7; TRBD2, as called in the table, went unchecked against the DNA. The CDR3 is made up of 14 amino acids, end residues included. CDR1 is SGHVS and CDR2 is FNYEAQ in the germline V gene. The CDR3 is CASSLEVAGGSKYF.

The chain carries TRBV11-2 and TRBJ1-2; 7 nucleotides align to TRBD1. CDR1 SGHAT and CDR2 FQNNGV come from the germline V gene. J lost 5 bases, V lost 4 bases, and 7 bases had no gene match. The CDR3 runs to 14 residues. The CDR3 DNA follows: TGTGCCAGCAGCTCACGGGACAGATCATATGGCTACACCTTC. Translation: CASSSRDRSYGYTF.

J is TRBJ2-2 and V is TRBV19; D perhaps matches TRBD2 (5 bases). V was pared by 3 bases and J by 6 bases, with 11 bases between. The CDR3 extends over 14 amino acids. The germline CDR1 and CDR2 sequences are LNHDA and SQIVND (reference sequence). The CDR3 reads CASSITSGAGELFF. CDR3 nucleotide sequence: TGTGCCAGTAGTATTACCTCCGGGGCCGGGGAGCTGTTTTTT. The whole variable domain, remainder taken from reference TRBV19 and TRBJ2-2, is DGGITQSPKYLFRKEGQNVTLSCEQNLNHDAMYWYRQDPGQGLRLIYYSQIVNDFQKGDIAEGYSVSREKKESFPLTVTSAQKNPTAFYLCASSITSGAGELFFGEGSRLTVL.